One and the same sample provided the 15 T cell receptor beta chains below, sequenced in a study of radiation and T cells in renal cell carcinoma (dated by TCRdb to the early 2020s). The time point label on this specimen signifies: baseline pretreatment blood. The treatment or condition label corresponds to: 15 Gy SBRT to primary tumor, nephrectomy 4 weeks later. Libraries were prepared through the immunoSEQ multiplex PCR assay. Sourced from immuneACCESS, this table was stored by TCRdb with only in-frame sequences that have V and J called. A share of the clones is absent; for the studies checked, an unresolved V gene accounts for under half, and the remainder has no known explanation. The sample contains approximately 100,000 clones, 70% to 90% of them found a single time. Of the sample, roughly 8% is held by the ten largest clones. The material sequenced was blood, taken from a patient whose treatment included radiotherapy and nephrectomy. The receptors shown here come from a man aged 45-65 years with renal cell carcinoma.

V gene TRBV2 combines with J gene TRBJ2-1; D is undetermined. The CDR3 is 8 residues long. Trimming took off 7 bases at V and 8 bases at J, with 0 bases between the two ends. The germline CDR1 and CDR2 sequences are SNHLY and FYNNEI. CDR3 loop: CASNEQFF. The DNA for the CDR3 is TGTGCCAGCAATGAGCAGTTCTTC. The full variable domain, completed using reference TRBV2 and TRBJ2-1, is EPEVTQTPSHQVTQMGQEVILRCVPISNHLYFYWYRQILGQKVEFLVSFYNNEISEKSEIFDDQFSVERPDGSNFTLKIRSTKLEDSAMYFCASNEQFFGPGTRLTVL.

The chain combines TRBV11-3 with TRBJ2-1; TRBD2 matches at 7 bases. This CDR3 is built from 16 residues. CDR1 is SGHNT and CDR2 is YENEEA in the germline V gene. After removal of 1 base from V and 2 bases from J, the junction contained 5 bases not matched to a gene. The chain's CDR3 is CASSLVAGDPYNEQFF. The CDR3 nucleotides are TGTGCCAGCAGCTTAGTGGCGGGGGACCCCTACAATGAGCAGTTCTTC.

This clone was detected only a few times. This rearrangement joins TRBV7-2 to TRBJ2-2; TRBD1 aligns across 8 bases. The V segment lost 5 bases and the J segment 4 bases; nucleotides outside the gene matches: 3. The germline V gene encodes CDR1 SGHTA and CDR2 FQGNSA. The CDR3 runs to 14 residues. The CDR3 region has the DNA TGTGCCAGCAGCAGACAGGGGTTCACCGGGGAGCTGTTTTTT. This codes for CASSRQGFTGELFF.

The CDR3, as DNA: TGTGCCAGCAGTTCTATGGGAGGGGGTAGGACTGAAGCTTTCTTT. It codes for CASSSMGGGRTEAFF. The chain uses TRBV28 and TRBJ1-1; D might be TRBD1 (6 bases). V was clipped by 4 bases and J by 5 bases, with 17 bases between them. This CDR3 has 15 residues. The germline V gene has CDR1 MDHEN and CDR2 SYDVKM.

The rearrangement joins TRBV29-1 to TRBJ2-1; 13 nucleotides match TRBD2. After removal of 4 bases from V and 0 bases from J, the junction contained 3 bases not matched to a gene. This CDR3 has 16 residues. Germline CDR1 is SQVTM and CDR2 is ANQGSEA. The CDR3 DNA reads TGCAGCGTTGGACTAGCGGGAGGCAGCTCCTACAATGAGCAGTTCTTC. Amino acid sequence: CSVGLAGGSSYNEQFF.

V and J are TRBV10-3 and TRBJ1-5; TRBD1 matches 9 bases. The V gene's germline CDR1 is ENHRY and CDR2 SYGVKD. Trimming cost V 5 bases and J 3 bases; bases outside gene matches: 8. The CDR3 totals 16 residues. The CDR3 here is CAISRQGGLNNQPQHF. CDR3 sequence (DNA): TGTGCCATCAGTCGACAGGGGGGGCTAAACAATCAGCCCCAGCATTTT.

The chain couples TRBV19 to TRBJ1-2; the D gene is possibly TRBD1 (6 bases). The CDR3 contains 14 residues. The V gene lost 3 bases and the J gene lost 4 bases, with 12 bases spanning the gap. Germline V gene data show CDR1 as LNHDA and CDR2 as SQIVND (reference sequence). The CDR3 bases are TGTGCCAGTAGTATGCGGGGGACAATCTATGGCTACACCTTC. Encoded protein: CASSMRGTIYGYTF.

V and J are TRBV29-1 and TRBJ1-1, with TRBD1 identical over 10 bases. The germline V gene encodes CDR1 SQVTM and CDR2 ANQGSEA. The CDR3 is 14 residues long. Trimming cost V 7 bases and J 9 bases; bases outside gene matches: 14. The CDR3 DNA reads TGCAGCGGGACAGGGGGGGCGAATCTTAAAAAAGCTTTCTTT. Translating it yields CSGTGGANLKKAFF.

The V gene is TRBV30, the J gene TRBJ1-6; D is perhaps TRBD1 (6 bases). The V end was cut by 5 bases, the J end by 5 bases, with 16 bases between. This CDR3 has 15 residues. Germline CDR1 and CDR2: GTSNPN and SVGIG (reference sequence). CDR3 nucleotide sequence: TGTGCCTGGGGGACGGGGGCGGTGGATAATTCACCCCTCCACTTT. Translation gives CAWGTGAVDNSPLHF.

The chain carries TRBV19 and TRBJ2-7, with TRBD1 matching 8 bases. This CDR3 comprises 17 residues. Germline V gives CDR1 LNHDA, CDR2 SQIVND (reference sequence). V lost 5 bases and J lost 0; bases outside the gene matches: 12. The CDR3 loop is CASSQPGDRPNSYEQYF. The CDR3 region has the DNA TGTGCCAGTAGTCAGCCCGGGGACAGGCCAAACTCCTACGAGCAGTACTTC.

The rearrangement links TRBV7-2 to TRBJ2-3; 8 positions agree with TRBD2. There are 13 residues in the CDR3. Germline V CDR1 and CDR2: SGHTA, FQGNSA. The V segment lost 8 bases and the J segment 10 bases; nucleotides outside the gene matches: 11. The CDR3 coding sequence is TGTGCCAGCGAGGGCGCCCTCGGGGGGGCGCAGTATTTT. Protein product: CASEGALGGAQYF.

This clone was counted at least ten times. V is TRBV7-9 and J is TRBJ2-1, with unresolved D. V gave up 6 bases and J gave up 6 bases, with 18 bases separating them. Germline V gene lookup returns CDR1 SEHNR and CDR2 FQNEAQ (reference sequence). The CDR3 runs 15 residues. CDR3 in DNA: TGTGCCAGCAGGGGCGCCATGACGGTCGGCAATGAGCAGTTCTTC. Translating gives CASRGAMTVGNEQFF.

The chain employs TRBV2 and TRBJ1-2, with TRBD1 matching 10 bases. Germline V gene sequence: CDR1 SNHLY, CDR2 FYNNEI. V lost 6 bases and J lost 12; bases outside the gene matches: 13. The CDR3 has 14 residues. Here the CDR3 reads CASRMTGGARENTF. The CDR3 nucleotides are TGTGCCAGCAGGATGACAGGGGGCGCTCGGGAAAACACCTTC. Variable domain in full (rest from reference TRBV2 and TRBJ1-2): EPEVTQTPSHQVTQMGQEVILRCVPISNHLYFYWYRQILGQKVEFLVSFYNNEISEKSEIFDDQFSVERPDGSNFTLKIRSTKLEDSAMYFCASRMTGGARENTFGSGTRLTVV.

This clone came up once. The chain joins TRBV7-2 to TRBJ1-3; D is unclear. The germline V and J ends were trimmed by 5 bases and 0 bases, with 8 bases remaining between them. CDR3 length equals 14 residues. Germline V CDR1 and CDR2: SGHTA, FQGNSA. CDR3 protein: CASSPQPSGNTIYF. For the CDR3, the DNA is TGTGCCAGCAGCCCACAGCCCTCTGGAAACACCATATATTTT.

The rearrangement joins TRBV19 to TRBJ1-2; D is unresolved. V lost 4 bases to trimming and J lost 7 bases, with 7 bases between them. Germline-derived CDR1 and CDR2 are LNHDA and SQIVND (reference sequence). The CDR3 is 11 amino acids. In DNA, the CDR3 is TGTGCCAGTAGTACGGGGTTTGGCTACACCTTC. As protein: CASSTGFGYTF.